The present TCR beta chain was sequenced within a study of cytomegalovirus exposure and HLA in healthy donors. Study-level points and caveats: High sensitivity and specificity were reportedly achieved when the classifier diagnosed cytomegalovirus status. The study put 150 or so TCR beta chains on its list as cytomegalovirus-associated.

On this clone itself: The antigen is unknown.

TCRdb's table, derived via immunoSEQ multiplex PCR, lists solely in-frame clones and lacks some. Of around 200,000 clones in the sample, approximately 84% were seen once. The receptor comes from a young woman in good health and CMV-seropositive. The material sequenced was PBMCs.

CDR3 residues: CASREGGVSNQPQHF. The CDR3 DNA reads as TGTGCCAGCAGAGAGGGCGGTGTTAGCAATCAGCCCCAGCATTTT. The gene calls are TRBV2 and TRBJ1-5; D is unresolved. The CDR3 covers 15 residues. Germline-derived CDR1 and CDR2 are SNHLY and FYNNEI. V gave up 6 bases and J gave up 0 bases, with 12 bases separating them.